Shown below are 9 T cell receptor beta chains from a single sample sequenced in a study of T-cell reconstitution after alpha-beta-depleted transplantation in children (dated by TCRdb to about 2016). The sample's treatment or condition label, in plain terms: allogeneic hematopoietic cell transplantation with graft depleted of TCRalphabeta T cells and CD19 B cells. The library was made by PCR. TCRdb names Illumina HiSeq 2500 as the instrument used. To normalize quantification of the TCRbeta repertoire, the TCR libraries were built with molecular barcoding that relied on unique molecular identifiers. Clones were called with MiXCR by TCRdb after fastp trimmed the public reads at Q25, and only in-frame beta chains were retained. For every CDR3 protein sequence, its rows merge into one entry that carries the most common genes and DNA. The sample profile shows about 830,000 distinct CDR3 sequences; roughly 16% of them were found once. The ten largest clonotypes hold just under 5% of the sample.

Sequenced here: PBMCs, mostly from graft donor cells, sampled 360 days after TCRalphabeta/CD19-depleted stem cell transplant. The receptors were gathered from a male patient between 5 and 17 years old who had a stem cell transplant for acute lymphoblastic leukemia, so the T cells may come from the graft donor.

This clonotype was seen repeatedly, ten times or more. The gene calls are TRBV4-2 and TRBJ2-1; D gene ambiguous. CDR3 length: 13 amino acids. Germline CDR1 LGHNA, CDR2 YNFKEQ. Trimming removed 0 bases from V and 7 bases from J, with 7 bases in between. This CDR3 reads CASSQDFMNEQFF. The DNA for the CDR3 is TGTGCCAGCAGCCAAGATTTTATGAATGAGCAGTTCTTC.

This chain uses TRBV20-1 with TRBJ2-7, with 8 positions matching TRBD2. Germline assignment: CDR1 DFQATT and CDR2 SNEGSKA (reference sequence). V shed 6 bases, J shed 0 bases, and the junction held 4 bases outside the gene matches. The CDR3 spans 13 residues. As DNA, the CDR3 is TGCAGTGCCCCAAGCGGGAGCTCCTACGAGCAGTACTTC. It codes for CSAPSGSSYEQYF.

This clonotype showed up many times. The gene calls are TRBV29-1 and TRBJ2-3; D perhaps matches TRBD1 (6 bases). CDR1 is SQVTM, CDR2 ANQGSEA, per germline. Trimming took off 6 bases at V and 6 bases at J, with 16 bases between the two ends. The CDR3 consists of 13 residues. CDR3 region: CSVNTGSRDTQYF. CDR3 DNA sequence: TGCAGCGTGAATACAGGGAGCAGGGATACGCAGTATTTT.

This clonotype was observed a handful of times. The chain employs TRBV28 and TRBJ2-5, with a possible D match to TRBD1 (6 bases). CDR1 is MDHEN and CDR2 is SYDVKM in the germline V gene. The CDR3 has 13 residues. Deletions cut 3 bases from V and 5 bases from J, with 10 bases between. CDR3 DNA: TGTGCCAGCAGTTTCTACAGGGTCGAGACCCAGTACTTC. Translated: CASSFYRVETQYF.

This clonotype was recorded many times. The chain couples TRBV15 to TRBJ2-7; D gene uncertain. The CDR3 contains 13 residues. With 1 base removed from V and 7 bases from J, the gap between germline ends came to 11 bases. Per the germline V gene, CDR1 is LNHNV and CDR2 is YYDKDF (reference sequence). CDR3 residues: CATSRVVSYEQYF. Here the CDR3 DNA reads TGTGCCACCAGCAGAGTAGTTTCTTATGAGCAGTACTTC. Based on the CDR3 plus reference TRBV15 and TRBJ2-7, the full variable domain is DAMVIQNPRYQVTQFGKPVTLSCSQTLNHNVMYWYQQKSSQAPKLLFHYYDKDFNNEADTPDNFQSRRPNTSFCFLDIRSPGLGDTAMYLCATSRVVSYEQYFGPGTRLTVT.

This clonotype was picked up one time. One junction end does not reproduce the germline sequence, and a read error may be involved. CDR3 in DNA: TGTGCCAGCAGTCAGTATTTTAACGAGCAGTGCTTC. Translated, it gives CASSQYFNEQCF. This chain joins TRBV12-3 or TRBV12-4 and TRBJ2-7; D gene uncertain. CDR3 length: 12 amino acids.

This chain connects TRBV5-4 to TRBJ1-1; 9 positions match TRBD1. The CDR3 contains 14 residues. V shed 4 bases, J shed 4 bases, and the junction held 5 bases outside the gene matches. Germline CDR1 SGHNT, CDR2 YYREEE (reference sequence). CDR3 protein: CASSRDREVTEAFF. CDR3 DNA: TGTGCCAGCAGCCGGGACAGGGAGGTCACTGAAGCTTTCTTT. Using reference TRBV5-4 and TRBJ1-1 for the parts outside the CDR3, the full variable domain is ETGVTQSPTHLIKTRGQQVTLRCSSQSGHNTVSWYQQALGQGPQFIFQYYREEENGRGNFPPRFSGLQFPNYSSELNVNALELDDSALYLCASSRDREVTEAFFGQGTRLTVV.

The J gene is TRBJ1-1, the V gene TRBV12-3 or TRBV12-4; TRBD1 agrees at 7 bases. V lost 7 bases to trimming and J lost 4 bases; unmatched junction nucleotides: 12. The CDR3 totals 15 residues. The DNA of the CDR3 is TGTGCCAGCACTAGGGACAGCTCTTTAGGCACTGAAGCTTTCTTT. Amino acids: CASTRDSSLGTEAFF.

V usage is TRBV6-1 and J usage is TRBJ2-3; 7 nucleotides agree with TRBD1. CDR1 is MNHNS and CDR2 is SASEGT in the germline V gene. With V trimmed by 4 bases and J by 2 bases, 12 bases remained unmatched. This CDR3 has 17 amino acids. The CDR3 nucleotides are TGTGCCAGCAGTGCAATTCCACAGGGGTTTGACACAGATACGCAGTATTTT. Its protein is CASSAIPQGFDTDTQYF.